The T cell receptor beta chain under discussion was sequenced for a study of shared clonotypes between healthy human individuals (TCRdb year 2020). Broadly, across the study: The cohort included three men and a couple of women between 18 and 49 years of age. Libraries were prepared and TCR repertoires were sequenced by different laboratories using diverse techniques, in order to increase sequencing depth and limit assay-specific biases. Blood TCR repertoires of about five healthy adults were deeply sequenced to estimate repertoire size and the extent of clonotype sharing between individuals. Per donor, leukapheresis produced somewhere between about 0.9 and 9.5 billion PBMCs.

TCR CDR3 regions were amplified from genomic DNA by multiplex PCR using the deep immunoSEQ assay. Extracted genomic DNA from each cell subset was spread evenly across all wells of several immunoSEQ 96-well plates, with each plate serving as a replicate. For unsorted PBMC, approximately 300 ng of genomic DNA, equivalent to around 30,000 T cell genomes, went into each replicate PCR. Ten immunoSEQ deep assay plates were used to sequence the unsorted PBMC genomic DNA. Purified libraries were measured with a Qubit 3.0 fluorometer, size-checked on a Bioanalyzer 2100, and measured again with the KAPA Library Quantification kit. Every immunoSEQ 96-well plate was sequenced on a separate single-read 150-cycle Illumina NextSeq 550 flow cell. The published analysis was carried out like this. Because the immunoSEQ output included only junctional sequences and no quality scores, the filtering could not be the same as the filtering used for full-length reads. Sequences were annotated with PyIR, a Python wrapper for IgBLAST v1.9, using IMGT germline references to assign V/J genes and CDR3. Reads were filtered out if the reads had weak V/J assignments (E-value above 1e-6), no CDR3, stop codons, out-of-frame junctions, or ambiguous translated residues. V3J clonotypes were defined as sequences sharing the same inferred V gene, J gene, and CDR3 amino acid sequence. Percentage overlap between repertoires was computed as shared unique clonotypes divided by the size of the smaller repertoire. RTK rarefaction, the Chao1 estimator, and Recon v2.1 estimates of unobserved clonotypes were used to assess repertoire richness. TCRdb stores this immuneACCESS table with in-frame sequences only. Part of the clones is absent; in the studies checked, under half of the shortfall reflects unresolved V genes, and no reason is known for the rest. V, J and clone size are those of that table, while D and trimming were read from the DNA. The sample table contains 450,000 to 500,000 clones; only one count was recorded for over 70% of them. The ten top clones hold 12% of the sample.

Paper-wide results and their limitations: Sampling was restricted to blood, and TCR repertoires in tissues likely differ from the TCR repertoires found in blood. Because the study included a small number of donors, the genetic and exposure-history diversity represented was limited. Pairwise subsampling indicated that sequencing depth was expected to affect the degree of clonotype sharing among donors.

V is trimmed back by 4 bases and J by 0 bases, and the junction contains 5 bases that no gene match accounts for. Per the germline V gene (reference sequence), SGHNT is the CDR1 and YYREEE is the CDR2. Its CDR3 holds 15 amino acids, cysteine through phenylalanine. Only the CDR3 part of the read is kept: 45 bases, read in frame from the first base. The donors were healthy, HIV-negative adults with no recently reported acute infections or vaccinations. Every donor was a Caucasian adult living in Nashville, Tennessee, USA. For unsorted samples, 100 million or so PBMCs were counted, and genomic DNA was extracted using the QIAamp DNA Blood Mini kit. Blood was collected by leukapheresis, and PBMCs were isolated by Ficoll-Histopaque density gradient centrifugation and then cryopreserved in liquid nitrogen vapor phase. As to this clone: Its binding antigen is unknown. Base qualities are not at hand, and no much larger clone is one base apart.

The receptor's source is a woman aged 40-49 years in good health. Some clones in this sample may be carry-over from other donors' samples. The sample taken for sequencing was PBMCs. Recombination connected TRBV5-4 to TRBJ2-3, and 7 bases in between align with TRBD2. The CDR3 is CASSPAGASTDTQYF. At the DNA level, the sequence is TGTGCCAGCAGCCCCGCGGGAGCCAGCACAGATACGCAGTATTTT.